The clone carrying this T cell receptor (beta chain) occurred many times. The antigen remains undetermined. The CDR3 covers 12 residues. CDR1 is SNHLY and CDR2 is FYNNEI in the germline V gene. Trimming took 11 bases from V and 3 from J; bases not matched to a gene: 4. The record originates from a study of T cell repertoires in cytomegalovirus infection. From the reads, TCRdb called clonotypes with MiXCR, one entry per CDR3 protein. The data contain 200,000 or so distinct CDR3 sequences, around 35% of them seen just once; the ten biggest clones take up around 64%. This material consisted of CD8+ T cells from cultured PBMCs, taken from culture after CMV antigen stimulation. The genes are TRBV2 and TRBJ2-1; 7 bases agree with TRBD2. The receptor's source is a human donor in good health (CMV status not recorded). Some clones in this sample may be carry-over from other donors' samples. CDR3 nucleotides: TGTGCCCACGCGGGAGTCTACAATGAGCAGTTCTTC. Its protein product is CAHAGVYNEQFF.